The clone carrying this TCR beta chain was observed a handful of times. The antigen is undetermined. Expressed TCRB transcripts got sequenced, as all isolated RNA was reverse transcribed. The method was immunoSEQ multiplex PCR; TCRdb's version includes in-frame clones alone and lacks a portion of them. The sample lists 900,000 or so clones; under 20% were seen once. The data are from a study of beta chain features in type 1 diabetes. Study-wide points: Researchers reported that naive, central memory and Treg TCRB repertoires appeared more similar in patients than in healthy donors. Among all four CD4+ subsets, Type 1 diabetes patients had TCRB CDR3s that were moderately but significantly shorter.

This CDR3 has 14 residues. The V end lost 2 bases, the J end lost 1 base, and 6 bases lay between the germline ends. CDR1 and CDR2 from the germline V gene are MDHEN and SYDVKM. The sequence derives from a woman aged 18-35 years in good health. The V call is TRBV28, the J call TRBJ2-1, with D hard to call. The sample taken for sequencing was naive CD4+ T cells from blood. CDR3 DNA sequence: TGTGCCAGCAGTTTAAGTGTGTCCTACAATGAGCAGTTCTTC. Encoded protein: CASSLSVSYNEQFF.